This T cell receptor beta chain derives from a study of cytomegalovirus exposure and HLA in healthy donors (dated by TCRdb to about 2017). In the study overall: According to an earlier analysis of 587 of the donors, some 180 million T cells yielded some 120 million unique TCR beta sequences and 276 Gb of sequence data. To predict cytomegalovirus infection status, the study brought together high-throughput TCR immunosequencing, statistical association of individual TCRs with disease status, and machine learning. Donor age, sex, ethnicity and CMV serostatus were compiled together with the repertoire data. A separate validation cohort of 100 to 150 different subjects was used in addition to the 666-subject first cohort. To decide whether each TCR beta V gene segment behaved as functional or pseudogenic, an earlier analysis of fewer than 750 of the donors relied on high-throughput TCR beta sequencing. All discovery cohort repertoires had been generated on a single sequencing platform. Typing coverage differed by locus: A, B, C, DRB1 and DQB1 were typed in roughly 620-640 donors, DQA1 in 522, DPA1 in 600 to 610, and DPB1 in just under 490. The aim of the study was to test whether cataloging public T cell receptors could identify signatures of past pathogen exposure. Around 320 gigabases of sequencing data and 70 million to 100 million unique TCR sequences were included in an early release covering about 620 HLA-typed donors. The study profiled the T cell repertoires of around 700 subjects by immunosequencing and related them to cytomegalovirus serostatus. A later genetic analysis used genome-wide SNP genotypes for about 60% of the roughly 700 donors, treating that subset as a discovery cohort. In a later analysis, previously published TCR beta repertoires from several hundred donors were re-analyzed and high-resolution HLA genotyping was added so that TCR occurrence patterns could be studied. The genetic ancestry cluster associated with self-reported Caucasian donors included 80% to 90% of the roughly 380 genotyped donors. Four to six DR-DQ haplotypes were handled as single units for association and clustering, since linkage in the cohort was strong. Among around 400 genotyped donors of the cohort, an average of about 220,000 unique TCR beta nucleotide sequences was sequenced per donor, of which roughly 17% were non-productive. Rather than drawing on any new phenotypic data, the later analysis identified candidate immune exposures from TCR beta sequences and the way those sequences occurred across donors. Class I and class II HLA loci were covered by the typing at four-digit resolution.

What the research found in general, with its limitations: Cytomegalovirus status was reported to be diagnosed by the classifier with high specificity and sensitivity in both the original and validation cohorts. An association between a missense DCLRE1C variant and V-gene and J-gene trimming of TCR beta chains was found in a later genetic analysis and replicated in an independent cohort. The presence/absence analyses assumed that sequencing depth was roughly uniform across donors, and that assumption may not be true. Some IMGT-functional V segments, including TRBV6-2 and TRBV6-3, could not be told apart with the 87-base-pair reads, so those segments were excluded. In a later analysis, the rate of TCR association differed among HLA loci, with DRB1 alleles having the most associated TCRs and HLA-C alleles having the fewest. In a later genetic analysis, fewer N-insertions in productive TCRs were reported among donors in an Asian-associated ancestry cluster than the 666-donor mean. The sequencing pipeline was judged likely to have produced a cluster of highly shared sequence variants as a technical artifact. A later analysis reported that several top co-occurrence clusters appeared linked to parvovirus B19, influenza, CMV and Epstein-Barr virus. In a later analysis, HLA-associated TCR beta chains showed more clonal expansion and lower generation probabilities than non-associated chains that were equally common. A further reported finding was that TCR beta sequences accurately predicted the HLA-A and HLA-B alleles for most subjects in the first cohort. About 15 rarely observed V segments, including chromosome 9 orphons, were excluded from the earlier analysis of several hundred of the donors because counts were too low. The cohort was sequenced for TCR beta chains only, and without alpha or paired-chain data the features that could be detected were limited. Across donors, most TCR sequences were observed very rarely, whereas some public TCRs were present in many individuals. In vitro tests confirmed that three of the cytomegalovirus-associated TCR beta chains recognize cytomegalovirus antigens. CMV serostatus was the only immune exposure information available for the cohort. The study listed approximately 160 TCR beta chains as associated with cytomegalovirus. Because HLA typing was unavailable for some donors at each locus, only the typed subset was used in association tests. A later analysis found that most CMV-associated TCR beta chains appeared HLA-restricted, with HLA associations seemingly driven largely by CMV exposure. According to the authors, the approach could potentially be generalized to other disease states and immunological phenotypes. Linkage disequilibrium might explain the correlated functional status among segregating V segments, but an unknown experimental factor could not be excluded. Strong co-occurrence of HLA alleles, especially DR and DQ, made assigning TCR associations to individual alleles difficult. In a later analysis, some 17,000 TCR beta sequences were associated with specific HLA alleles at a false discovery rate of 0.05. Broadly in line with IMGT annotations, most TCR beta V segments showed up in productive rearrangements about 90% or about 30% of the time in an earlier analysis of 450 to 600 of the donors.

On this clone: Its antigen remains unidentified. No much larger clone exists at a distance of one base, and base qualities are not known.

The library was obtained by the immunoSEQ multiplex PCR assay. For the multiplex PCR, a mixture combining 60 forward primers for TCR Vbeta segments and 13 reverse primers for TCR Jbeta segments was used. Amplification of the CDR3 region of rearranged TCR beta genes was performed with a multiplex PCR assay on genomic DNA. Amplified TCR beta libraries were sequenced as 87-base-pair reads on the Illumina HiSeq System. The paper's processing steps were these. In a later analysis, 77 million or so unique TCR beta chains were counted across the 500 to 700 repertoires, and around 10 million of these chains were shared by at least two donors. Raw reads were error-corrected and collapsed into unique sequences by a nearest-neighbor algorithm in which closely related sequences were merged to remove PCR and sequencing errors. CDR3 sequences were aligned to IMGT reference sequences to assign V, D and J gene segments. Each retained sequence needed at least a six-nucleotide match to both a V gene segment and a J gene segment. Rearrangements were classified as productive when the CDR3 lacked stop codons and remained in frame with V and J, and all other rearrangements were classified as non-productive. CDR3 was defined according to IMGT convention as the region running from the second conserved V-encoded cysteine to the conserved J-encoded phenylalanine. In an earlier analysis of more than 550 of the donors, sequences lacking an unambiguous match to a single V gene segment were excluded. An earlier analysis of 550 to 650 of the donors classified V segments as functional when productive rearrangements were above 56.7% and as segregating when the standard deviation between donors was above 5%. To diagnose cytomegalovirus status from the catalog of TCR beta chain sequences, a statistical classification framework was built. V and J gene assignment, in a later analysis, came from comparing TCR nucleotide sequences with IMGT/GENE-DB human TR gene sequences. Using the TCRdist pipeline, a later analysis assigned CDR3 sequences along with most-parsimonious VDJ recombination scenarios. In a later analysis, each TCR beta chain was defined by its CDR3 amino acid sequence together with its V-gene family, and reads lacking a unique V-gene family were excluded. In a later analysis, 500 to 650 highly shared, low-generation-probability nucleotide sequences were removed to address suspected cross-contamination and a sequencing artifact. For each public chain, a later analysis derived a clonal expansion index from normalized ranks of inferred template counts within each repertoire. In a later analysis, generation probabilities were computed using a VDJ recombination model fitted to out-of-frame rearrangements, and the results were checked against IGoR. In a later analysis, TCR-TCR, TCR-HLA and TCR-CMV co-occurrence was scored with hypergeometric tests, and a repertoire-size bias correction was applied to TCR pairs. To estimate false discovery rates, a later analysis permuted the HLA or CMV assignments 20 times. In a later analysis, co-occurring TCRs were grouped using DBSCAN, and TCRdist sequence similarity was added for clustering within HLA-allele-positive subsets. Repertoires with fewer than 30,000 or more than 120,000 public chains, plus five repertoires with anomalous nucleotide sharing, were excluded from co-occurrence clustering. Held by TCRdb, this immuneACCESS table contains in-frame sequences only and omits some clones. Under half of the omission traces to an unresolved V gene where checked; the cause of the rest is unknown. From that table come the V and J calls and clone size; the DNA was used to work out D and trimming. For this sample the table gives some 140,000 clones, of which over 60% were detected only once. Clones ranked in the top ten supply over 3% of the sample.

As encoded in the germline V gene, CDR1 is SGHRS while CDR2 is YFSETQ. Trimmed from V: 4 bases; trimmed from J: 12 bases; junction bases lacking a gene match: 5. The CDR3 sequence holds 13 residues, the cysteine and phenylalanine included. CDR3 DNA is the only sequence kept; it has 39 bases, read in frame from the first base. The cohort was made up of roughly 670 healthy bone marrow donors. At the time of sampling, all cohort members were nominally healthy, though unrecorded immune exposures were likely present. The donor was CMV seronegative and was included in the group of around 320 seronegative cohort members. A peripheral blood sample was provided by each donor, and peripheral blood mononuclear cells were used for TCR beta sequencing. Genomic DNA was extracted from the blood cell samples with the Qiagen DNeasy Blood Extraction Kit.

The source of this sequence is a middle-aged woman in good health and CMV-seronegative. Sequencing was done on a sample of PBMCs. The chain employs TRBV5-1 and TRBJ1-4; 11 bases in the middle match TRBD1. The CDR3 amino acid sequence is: CASSKGQGEELFF. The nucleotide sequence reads TGCGCCAGCAGCAAGGGACAGGGGGAGGAACTGTTTTTT.